This TCR beta chain appears in the sequencing data of a study of early T cells in non-severe SARS-CoV-2 infection. About the research overall: Chains from this unsorted whole-blood bulk RNA could not be paired.

CDR3 length: 12 amino acids. Trimming pared 3 bases from V and 6 bases from J, leaving 10 bases between. Germline V gene sequence: CDR1 SGDLS, CDR2 YYNGEE. Individual cDNA molecules were tagged with unique molecular identifiers. TCRdb re-derived calls from the 5' RACE reads in MiXCR, one entry per CDR3 protein. The sample includes roughly 80,000 distinct CDR3 sequences, about 10% of them seen just once. The sequence was collected from an adult who was a healthcare worker with PCR-confirmed SARS-CoV-2 infection or an uninfected control (not recorded which). The chain combines TRBV9 with TRBJ2-7; TRBD2 might be the D (5 bases). This material consisted of whole blood, taken at baseline. The CDR3 here is CASSAHRGEQYF. As DNA, the CDR3 is TGTGCCAGCAGCGCTCACCGGGGCGAGCAGTACTTC.